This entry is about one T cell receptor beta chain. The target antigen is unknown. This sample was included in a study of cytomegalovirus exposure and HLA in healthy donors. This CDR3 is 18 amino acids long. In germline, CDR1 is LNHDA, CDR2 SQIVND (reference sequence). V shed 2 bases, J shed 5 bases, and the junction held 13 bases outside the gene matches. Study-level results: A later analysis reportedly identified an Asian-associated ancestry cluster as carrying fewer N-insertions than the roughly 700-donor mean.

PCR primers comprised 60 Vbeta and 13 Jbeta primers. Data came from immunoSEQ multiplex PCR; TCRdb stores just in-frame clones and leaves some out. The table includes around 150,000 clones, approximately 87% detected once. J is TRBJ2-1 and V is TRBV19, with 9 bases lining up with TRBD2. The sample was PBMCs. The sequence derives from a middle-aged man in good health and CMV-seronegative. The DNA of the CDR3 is TGTGCCAGTAGTATAACCCCCCCTACGACTAGCGGCAACAATGAGCAGTTCTTC. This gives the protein CASSITPPTTSGNNEQFF.